Detailed here is one T cell receptor beta chain. Its antigen is as yet unknown. The record originates from a study of Ad26.COV2.S vaccination and SARS-CoV-2 variants. Treatment described: over 15 received Ad26.COV2.S at low or high dose, single or two shots; a few received placebo; per-sample allocation not given. Sampling took place 63 days after the first vaccine or placebo injection. This person who donated was an adult of 18-55 years in Boston. TCRdb's table, derived via immunoSEQ multiplex PCR, lists solely in-frame clones and lacks some. The sample holds 430,000 or so clones, roughly 89% seen once. Whole-study findings and limits: Vaccine recipients surpassed placebo recipients in spike-specific TCR breadth. Total responses of T cells may have been underestimated by the analyses of TCR breadth and depth.

Germline V CDR1 and CDR2: MDHEN, SYDVKM. The CDR3 totals 11 residues. Trimming took 7 bases from V and 11 from J, leaving 14 bases between them. The sequenced sample was peripheral blood, obtained in a trial of Ad26.COV2.S vaccine versus placebo. The TCR sequence derives from a person aged 18-60 years who received the Ad26.COV2.S COVID-19 vaccine or a placebo. This sequence joins TRBV28 and TRBJ1-1, with D perhaps matching TRBD1 (5 bases). Written as DNA, the CDR3 is TGTGCCAGCATCGAGGAGGGGAAGGCTTTCTTT. Translation: CASIEEGKAFF.